Presented here are 7 T cell receptor beta chains from one specimen sequenced in a study of control samples from healthy donors and cancer patients. Here immunoSEQ multiplex PCR was the method, and the copy in TCRdb shows in-frame clones only, minus some. The table lists some 160,000 clones, approximately 94% of them singletons, with under 8.5% in the top ten. The source material was blood. These receptors all stem from a woman aged 40 to 55 in good health.

This clone was picked up one time. The genes are TRBV7-8 and TRBJ1-5; 7 bases are shared with TRBD1. This CDR3 has 13 residues. V was clipped by 6 bases and J by 6 bases; unmatched bases: 5. Germline-derived CDR1 and CDR2 are SGHVS and FQNEAQ. In DNA, the CDR3 is TGTGCCAGCAGGACAGGGTTACGTCAGCCCCAGCATTTT. Translation gives CASRTGLRQPQHF.

This clone turned up a few times. In DNA, the CDR3 is TGCGCCAGCAGCCAAGAATCCGGCTGGGGACTAGCAGTAGATACGCAGTATTTT. Protein sequence: CASSQESGWGLAVDTQYF. The chain has TRBV4-1 and TRBJ2-3; TRBD2 matches at 9 bases. V shed 0 bases and J 5 bases; nucleotides not matched to a gene: 12. From germline, CDR1 is MGHRA and CDR2 YSYEKL. The CDR3 is 18 amino acids.

This sequence joins TRBV25-1 and TRBJ1-6; D call uncertain. There are 13 residues in the CDR3. CDR1 MGHDK and CDR2 SYGVNS come from the germline V gene. Trimming took 7 bases from V and 9 from J, leaving 13 bases between them. The CDR3 protein is CASTDVGVSPLHF. CDR3 DNA: TGTGCCAGCACCGACGTGGGTGTTTCACCCCTCCACTTT.

CDR3 DNA: TGTGCCAGCAGCCTGGGGGGTGATGGCTACACCTTC. Its protein is CASSLGGDGYTF. The chain uses TRBV5-4 and TRBJ1-2; tentative D call: TRBD1 (5 bases). Germline CDR1 and CDR2: SGHNT and YYREEE (reference sequence). This CDR3 is 12 amino acids long. The V end lost 4 bases, the J end lost 6 bases, and 10 bases lay between the germline ends. Looking up the rest from reference TRBV5-4 and TRBJ1-2 gives the full variable domain: ETGVTQSPTHLIKTRGQQVTLRCSSQSGHNTVSWYQQALGQGPQFIFQYYREEENGRGNFPPRFSGLQFPNYSSELNVNALELDDSALYLCASSLGGDGYTFGSGTRLTVV.

The CDR3 loop reads CASKGVWQPQHF. CDR3 bases: TGTGCCAGTAAGGGGGTTTGGCAGCCCCAGCATTTT. The chain uses TRBV19 and TRBJ1-5, with D maybe TRBD1 (6 bases). Germline CDR1 is LNHDA and CDR2 is SQIVND (reference sequence). The length of the CDR3 is 12 residues. The V end was cut by 7 bases, the J end by 7 bases, with 11 bases between.

The chain carries TRBV7-9 and TRBJ1-6, with 9 bases fitting TRBD1. Trimming removed 1 base from V and 9 bases from J; junction bases left unmatched: 7. Per germline, CDR1 SEHNR and CDR2 FQNEAQ (reference sequence). The CDR3 consists of 16 residues. CDR3 residues: CASSLVPGQGSSPLHF. CDR3 coding DNA: TGTGCCAGCAGCTTAGTCCCGGGACAGGGAAGTTCACCCCTCCACTTT.

This sequence joins TRBV14 and TRBJ2-2; 11 bases fit TRBD2. CDR3 size: 20 residues. Trimming took 4 bases from V and 6 from J; bases not matched to a gene: 19. The germline V gene has CDR1 SGHDN and CDR2 FVKESK. The CDR3 nucleotides are TGTGCCAGCAGCCTTACGGGACTAGCGGTATACATGAGCGGTCCCGGGGAGCTGTTTTTT. Translated: CASSLTGLAVYMSGPGELFF. The full variable domain, in which reference TRBV14 and TRBJ2-2 provide the parts outside the CDR3, is EAGVTQFPSHSVIEKGQTVTLRCDPISGHDNLYWYRRVMGKEIKFLLHFVKESKQDESGMPNNRFLAERTGGTYSTLKVQPAELEDSGVYFCASSLTGLAVYMSGPGELFFGEGSRLTVL.